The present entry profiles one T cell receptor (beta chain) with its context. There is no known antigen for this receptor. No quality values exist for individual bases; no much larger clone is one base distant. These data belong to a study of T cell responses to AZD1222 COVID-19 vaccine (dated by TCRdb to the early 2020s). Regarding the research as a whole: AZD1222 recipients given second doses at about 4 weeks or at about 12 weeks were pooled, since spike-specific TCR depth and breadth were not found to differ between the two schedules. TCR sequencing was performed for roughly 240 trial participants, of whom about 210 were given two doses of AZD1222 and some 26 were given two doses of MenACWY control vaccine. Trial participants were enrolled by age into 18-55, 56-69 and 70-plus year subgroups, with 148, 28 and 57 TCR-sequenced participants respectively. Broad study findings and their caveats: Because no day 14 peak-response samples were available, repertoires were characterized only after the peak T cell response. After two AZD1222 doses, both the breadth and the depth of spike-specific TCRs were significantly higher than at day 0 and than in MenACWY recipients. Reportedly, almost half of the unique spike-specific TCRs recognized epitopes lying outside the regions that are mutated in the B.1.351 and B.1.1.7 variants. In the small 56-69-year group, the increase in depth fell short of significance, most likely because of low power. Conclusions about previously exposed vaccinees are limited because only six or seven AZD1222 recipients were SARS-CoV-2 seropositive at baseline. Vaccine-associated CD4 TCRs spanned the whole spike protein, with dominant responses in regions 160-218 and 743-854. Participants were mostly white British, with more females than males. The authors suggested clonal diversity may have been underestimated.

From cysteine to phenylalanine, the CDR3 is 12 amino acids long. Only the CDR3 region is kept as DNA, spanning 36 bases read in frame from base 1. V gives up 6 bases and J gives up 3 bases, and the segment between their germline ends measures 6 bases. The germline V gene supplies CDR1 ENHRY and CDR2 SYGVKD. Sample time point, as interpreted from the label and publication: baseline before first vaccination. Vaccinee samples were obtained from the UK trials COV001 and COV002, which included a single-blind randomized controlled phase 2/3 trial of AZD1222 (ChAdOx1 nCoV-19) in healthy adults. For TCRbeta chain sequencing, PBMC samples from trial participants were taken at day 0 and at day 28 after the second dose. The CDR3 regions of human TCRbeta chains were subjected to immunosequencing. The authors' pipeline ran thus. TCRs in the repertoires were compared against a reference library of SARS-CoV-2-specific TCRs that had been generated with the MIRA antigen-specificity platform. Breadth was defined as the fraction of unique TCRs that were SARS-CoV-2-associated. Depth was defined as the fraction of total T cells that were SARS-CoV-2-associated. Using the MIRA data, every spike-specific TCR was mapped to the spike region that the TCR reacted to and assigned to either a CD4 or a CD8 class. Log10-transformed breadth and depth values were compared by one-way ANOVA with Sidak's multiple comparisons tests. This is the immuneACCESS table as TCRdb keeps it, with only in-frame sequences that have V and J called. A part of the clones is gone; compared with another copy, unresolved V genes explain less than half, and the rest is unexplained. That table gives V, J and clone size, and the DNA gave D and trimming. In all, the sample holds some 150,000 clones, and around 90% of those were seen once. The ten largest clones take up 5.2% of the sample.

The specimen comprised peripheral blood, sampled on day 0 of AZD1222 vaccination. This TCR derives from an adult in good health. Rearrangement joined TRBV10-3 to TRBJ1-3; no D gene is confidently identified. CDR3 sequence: CAIRTNGNTIYF. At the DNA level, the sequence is TGTGCCATCAGAACGAATGGAAACACCATATATTTT.